The rows below give T cell receptor beta chains drawn from one sample of a study of blood T cell repertoires in COVID-19. The protocol was immunoSEQ multiplex PCR, while the TCRdb copy is restricted to in-frame clones and leaves out a portion. The sample holds 30,000 to 35,000 clones, over 70% seen once. Sequencing was done on a sample of peripheral blood. These receptors all come from an older man with acute or convalescent COVID-19. CDR3s include the opening cysteine and the closing phenylalanine or tryptophan. The D gene is left open where the match is weak. Some rows have no size entry. The others give once, few or many, or a class for an expanded clone.

TRBJ1-1 TRBV5-1 - - 13 TGCGCCAGCAGCCGCGGAGGGGACACTGAAGCTTTCTTT CASSRGGDTEAFF
TRBJ1-5 TRBV28 - TRBD1 12 TGTGCCAGCAGTAGGGGGCTAGAGCCCCAGCATTTT CASSRGLEPQHF
TRBJ2-3 TRBV5-1 - - 15 TGCGCCAGCACGCTCGGAGCTGCTAGCACAGATACGCAGTATTTT CASTLGAASTDTQYF
TRBJ2-3 TRBV4-3 - TRBD1 16 TGCGCCAGCAGCCAAGTTGCAGGGGGCGCGACAGATACGCAGTATTTT CASSQVAGGATDTQYF
TRBJ2-7 TRBV3-1/TRBV3-2 - - 14 TGTGCCAGCAGCCTGCGACAGGCAACCTACGAGCAGTACTTC CASSLRQATYEQYF
TRBJ2-2 TRBV6-4 - TRBD1 16 TGTGCCATTCAGGACAGGGACGGACCTGAGACCGGGGAGCTGTTTTTT CAIQDRDGPETGELFF
TRBJ2-2 TRBV9 - TRBD1 14 TGTGCCAGCAGCCGGCAGGGGGTCCCCGGGGAGCTGTTTTTT CASSRQGVPGELFF
TRBJ1-4 TRBV28 - TRBD1 14 TGTGCCAGCAGTGCGGACAGGGAGGCCGAAAAACTGTTTTTT CASSADREAEKLFF
TRBJ1-4 TRBV5-6 - TRBD1 16 TGTGCCAGCAGCCCAATAACCGACAGGGGTAATGAAAAACTGTTTTTT CASSPITDRGNEKLFF
TRBJ2-7 TRBV2 few TRBD1 15 TGTGCCAGCAGTGGGACAGGTTTGCCTCCCTACGAGCAGTACTTC CASSGTGLPPYEQYF
TRBJ2-3 TRBV2 - - 15 TGTGCCAGCAGGGAAACTGACACTCTCCCAGATACGCAGTATTTT CASRETDTLPDTQYF
TRBJ2-7 TRBV12-3/TRBV12-4 - - 12 TGTGCCAGCAGTCATACAGGGCACGAGCAGTACTTC CASSHTGHEQYF
TRBJ1-4 TRBV9 - - 15 TGTGCCAGCAGCACCCGGAGTGGCCTTAATGAAAAACTGTTTTTT CASSTRSGLNEKLFF
TRBJ1-2 TRBV30 - - 13 TGTGCCTGGATCATTCGAGGGAGCTATGGCTACACCTTC CAWIIRGSYGYTF
TRBJ2-7 TRBV19 - - 13 TGTGCCAGTAGTATAGATGCCAGGGGCGAGCAGTACTTC CASSIDARGEQYF
TRBJ1-1 TRBV25-1 - - 14 TGTGCCAGCAGGGTATCGGGTGAGGTGACTGAAGCTTTCTTT CASRVSGEVTEAFF
TRBJ1-2 TRBV7-9 many - 12 TGTGCCAGCAGCGCTTACAGGGACGGCTACACCTTC CASSAYRDGYTF
TRBJ1-3 TRBV7-9 - - 13 TGTGCCAGCAAGCGGACCTCTGGAAACACCATATATTTT CASKRTSGNTIYF
TRBJ1-5 TRBV19 - - 14 TGTGCCAGTAGTATTTGGGCATCGGATCAGCCCCAGCATTTT CASSIWASDQPQHF
TRBJ1-2 TRBV10-3 - TRBD1 15 TGTGCCATCAGTTCCGGGACAGCAACTAACTATGGCTACACCTTC CAISSGTATNYGYTF
TRBJ1-1 TRBV30 - TRBD1 11 TGTGCCTGGAGCGACAGGGAAGTCGCTTTCTTT CAWSDREVAFF
TRBJ2-7 TRBV4-1 - - 13 TGCGCCAGCAGCCAAGACGGGACTGGGGAGCAGTACTTC CASSQDGTGEQYF
TRBJ2-5 TRBV5-6 - - 15 TGTGCCAGCAGCTTCTACCTAAGGGGGGGCGAGACCCAGTACTTC CASSFYLRGGETQYF
TRBJ2-6 TRBV7-9 - - 13 TGTGCCAGCAGCCCTCTTGGGGCCAACGTCCTGACTTTC CASSPLGANVLTF
TRBJ2-5 TRBV6-6 few - 14 TGTGCCAGCAGCCCCGAGGGGGTTCAAGAGACCCAGTACTTC CASSPEGVQETQYF
TRBJ2-7 TRBV6-6 once - 13 TGTGCCATCGCCCAGGGCGGGACCTACGAGCAGTACTTC CAIAQGGTYEQYF